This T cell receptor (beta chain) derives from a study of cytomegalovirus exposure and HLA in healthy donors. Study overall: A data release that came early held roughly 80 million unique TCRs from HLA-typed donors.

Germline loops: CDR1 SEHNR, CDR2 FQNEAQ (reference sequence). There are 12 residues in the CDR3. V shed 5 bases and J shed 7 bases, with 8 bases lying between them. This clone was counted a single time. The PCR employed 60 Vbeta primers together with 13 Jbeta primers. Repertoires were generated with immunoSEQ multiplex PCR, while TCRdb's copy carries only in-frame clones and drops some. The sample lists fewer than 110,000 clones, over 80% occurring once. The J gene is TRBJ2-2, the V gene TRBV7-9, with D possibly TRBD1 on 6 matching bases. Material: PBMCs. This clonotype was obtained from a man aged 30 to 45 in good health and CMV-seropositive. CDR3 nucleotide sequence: TGTGCCAGCAGCCCACAGGGCGGGGAGCTGTTTTTT. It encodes CASSPQGGELFF.